This T cell receptor (beta chain) was captured in a study of vaccination effects on CD4 cells after COVID-19. Viral peptide pool expansion of antigen-specific CD4+ T cells preceded sequencing in the ViraFEST assay. CD4+ T cell isolation took place after more than eight days of culture. It was between March and December 2020 that the person had a SARS-CoV-2 infection confirmed by PCR. The table came from immunoSEQ multiplex PCR; TCRdb's copy has only in-frame clones and leaves some out. The sample shows more than 35,000 clones, 55% to 75% of them seen only once. On this clone: No antigen is known for it. The junction differs from germline at one of its ends, possibly a read error.

Germline CDR1 and CDR2: SSHAT and FNYEAQ (reference sequence). This CDR3 has 16 residues. V and J are TRBV7-7 and TRBJ1-1; perhaps TRBD1 as D (5 bases). The TCR comes from a human donor who had a prior SARS-CoV-2 infection. Material: CD4+ T cells from PBMCs cultured with HCoV-NL63 spike peptides, obtained before COVID-19 vaccination. CDR3 in amino acids: CASSLSRQQENTEAFF. In DNA form, the CDR3 reads TGTGCTAGCAGCTTATCTAGGCAACAGGAGAACACTGAAGCTTTCTTT.